This T cell receptor (beta chain) was identified during a study of shared clonotypes between healthy human individuals. Deep was the level used in running the assay. Some clones are missing from TCRdb's copy, which holds only in-frame ones; the method was immunoSEQ multiplex PCR. Of 450,000 to 650,000 clones detected, roughly 79% appear once; the ten largest clones hold around 13%. Remarks on this clone: Its specificity is not known.

Notes on the study in general: Clonotype sharing among donors, it was expected, would be affected by sequencing depth.

This CDR3 is 13 amino acids long. Germline CDR1 reads KGHSH; CDR2 reads LQKENI. Trimming left V 2 bases short and J 11 bases short, with 10 bases between. Genomic DNA of unsorted samples came from around 84 million PBMCs. The specimen was PBMCs. This clonotype was obtained from a woman between 40 and 55 years old in good health. Some clones in this sample may be carry-over from other donors' samples. The chain links TRBV18 to TRBJ2-6; D is possibly TRBD1 or TRBD2 (5 bases each). The CDR3 nucleotides read TGTGCCAGCTCACCAGGGGGAGACGACGTCCTGACTTTC. Translating it yields CASSPGGDDVLTF.